The 17 T cell receptor beta chains below all came from one sample that was sequenced in a study of cytomegalovirus exposure and HLA in healthy donors. 60 Vbeta and 13 Jbeta primers were used in PCR. The data were produced by immunoSEQ multiplex PCR, yet TCRdb's version contains in-frame clones alone and is incomplete. The sample consists of some 150,000 clones, about four fifths of them appearing once. Specimen: PBMCs. The receptors stem from a man younger than 45 in good health and CMV-seronegative.

V gene TRBV9 combines with J gene TRBJ2-2, with 9 bases that match TRBD2. V lost 0 bases and J lost 6; bases outside the gene matches: 6. This CDR3 region has 16 residues. Germline-derived CDR1 and CDR2 are SGDLS and YYNGEE. This chain's CDR3 is CASSVGGSGRSGELFF. The CDR3 coding sequence is TGTGCCAGCAGCGTAGGGGGAAGCGGGAGGTCCGGGGAGCTGTTTTTT.

The chain has TRBV6-5 and TRBJ2-7, with TRBD1 identical over 8 bases. This CDR3 is 16 amino acids long. Germline values: CDR1 MNHEY, CDR2 SVGAGI. Trimming removed 4 bases from V and 2 bases from J; junction bases left unmatched: 10. CDR3 residues: CASSSLPGQATYEQYF. CDR3 bases: TGTGCCAGCAGTTCTCTCCCGGGACAGGCCACCTACGAGCAGTACTTC.

The chain uses TRBV2 and TRBJ2-7; D may be TRBD1 (5 bases). Trimming took off 2 bases at V and 5 bases at J, with 16 bases between the two ends. Germline V lookup: CDR1 SNHLY, CDR2 FYNNEI. This CDR3 is built from 15 residues. The CDR3 sequence: CASSERGKGRDEQYF. The DNA of the CDR3 is TGTGCCAGCAGTGAAAGGGGAAAGGGTCGGGACGAGCAGTACTTC.

The V gene is TRBV2, the J gene TRBJ2-3, with D possibly being TRBD1 (5 bases). With 0 bases removed from V and 2 bases from J, the gap between germline ends came to 6 bases. The CDR3 sequence is 14 residues long. In germline, CDR1 is SNHLY, CDR2 FYNNEI. This CDR3 reads CASSEAGVTDTQYF. The CDR3 nucleotides are TGTGCCAGCAGTGAAGCAGGGGTCACAGATACGCAGTATTTT.

This sequence joins TRBV5-4 and TRBJ2-5; 9 bases are a match to TRBD1. Looked up from germline, CDR1 is SGHNT and CDR2 is YYREEE (reference sequence). The CDR3 consists of 15 residues. The trim removed 4 bases at V and 2 bases at J, leaving 6 bases unmatched. CDR3 protein: CASSTLGQGQETQYF. In DNA form, the CDR3 reads TGTGCCAGCAGCACCCTCGGACAGGGGCAAGAGACCCAGTACTTC.

The V and J genes are TRBV4-2 and TRBJ1-6, with D possibly matching TRBD1 (6 bases). Looked up from germline, CDR1 is LGHNA and CDR2 is YNFKEQ. The CDR3 has 16 amino acids. Trimming took 4 bases from V and 0 from J, leaving 10 bases between them. In DNA, the CDR3 is TGTGCCAGCAGCCCACAGGGTAGCTCCTATAATTCACCCCTCCACTTT. This sequence encodes CASSPQGSSYNSPLHF.

The CDR3 reads CASSTLAGRNNEQFF. CDR3 coding DNA: TGTGCCAGCAGCACACTAGCGGGGCGAAACAATGAGCAGTTCTTC. The gene calls are TRBV6-5 and TRBJ2-1, with 10 bases fitting TRBD2. J gave up 5 bases and V 6 bases, and 7 bases lay outside the gene matches. Germline CDR1 reads MNHEY; CDR2 reads SVGAGI. CDR3 length: 15 residues.

V gene TRBV5-1 combines with J gene TRBJ1-1, with TRBD1 as a possible D gene (5 bases). CDR1 and CDR2 (germline): SGHRS, YFSETQ. The V and J ends lost 1 base and 5 bases respectively, with 21 bases between them. The CDR3 contains 17 residues. The CDR3 spells CASSLPSRQLLRTEAFF. The CDR3 nucleotides are TGCGCCAGCAGCTTGCCTTCTCGACAGCTCTTGCGGACTGAAGCTTTCTTT. Filled out from reference TRBV5-1 and TRBJ1-1, the complete variable domain reads KAGVTQTPRYLIKTRGQQVTLSCSPISGHRSVSWYQQTPGQGLQFLFEYFSETQRNKGNFPGRFSGRQFSNSRSEMNVSTLELGDSALYLCASSLPSRQLLRTEAFFGQGTRLTVV.

The chain joins TRBV9 to TRBJ1-4; no clear D. Germline V lookup: CDR1 SGDLS, CDR2 YYNGEE. The CDR3 runs to 16 residues. With 0 bases removed from V and 3 bases from J, the gap between germline ends came to 12 bases. DNA of the CDR3: TGTGCCAGCAGCGTAGGTCGACGGAGCCCTAATGAAAAACTGTTTTTT. It is translated as CASSVGRRSPNEKLFF.

The chain joins TRBV2 to TRBJ2-5; unclear D gene. This CDR3 region has 13 residues. Looked up from germline, CDR1 is SNHLY and CDR2 is FYNNEI. The V and J ends lost 7 bases and 0 bases respectively, with 9 bases between them. The CDR3 sequence: CASTTEYQETQYF. The CDR3 coding sequence is TGTGCCAGCACCACTGAGTACCAAGAGACCCAGTACTTC.

This chain uses TRBV7-9 with TRBJ1-2, with 7 bases aligning to TRBD1. CDR3 length: 14 amino acids. V lost 0 bases to trimming and J lost 2 bases; unmatched junction nucleotides: 0. The V gene's germline CDR1 is SEHNR and CDR2 FQNEAQ (reference sequence). CDR3 sequence: CASSLAQGNYGYTF. CDR3 nucleotide sequence: TGTGCCAGCAGCTTAGCACAGGGGAACTATGGCTACACCTTC. Supplemented by reference TRBV7-9 and TRBJ1-2, the full variable domain reads DTGVSQNPRHKITKRGQNVTFRCDPISEHNRLYWYRQTLGQGPEFLTYFQNEAQLEKSRLLSDRFSAERPKGSFSTLEIQRTEQGDSAMYLCASSLAQGNYGYTFGSGTRLTVV.

This clone was detected only a few times. The chain employs TRBV28 and TRBJ1-1; 7 nucleotides line up with TRBD1. Trimming took 5 bases from V and 1 from J; bases not matched to a gene: 4. Germline V gene sequence: CDR1 MDHEN, CDR2 SYDVKM. The CDR3 totals 14 residues. CDR3 DNA: TGTGCCAGCAGTCGGGACAGTAAGAACACTGAAGCTTTCTTT. Translated, it gives CASSRDSKNTEAFF.

The chain uses TRBV19 and TRBJ1-5; possible D gene TRBD1, 6 bases. The CDR3 totals 13 residues. The germline V gene has CDR1 LNHDA and CDR2 SQIVND (reference sequence). Trimming shortened V by 5 bases and J by 4 bases, and 9 bases separated the two germline ends. The CDR3 protein is CASSHRVNQPQHF. Written as DNA, the CDR3 is TGTGCCAGTAGTCACAGGGTGAATCAGCCCCAGCATTTT.

This clone was seen more than once but under ten times. The chain uses TRBV4-1 and TRBJ2-7; TRBD1 might be the D (7 bases). The CDR3 covers 13 residues. V was cut by 5 bases and J by 5 bases, with 13 bases left in between. Germline V gene data show CDR1 as MGHRA and CDR2 as YSYEKL. CDR3 DNA: TGCGCCAGCAGCAAACAGGGGAGGCACGAGCAGTACTTC. Translation gives CASSKQGRHEQYF.

The chain is built from TRBV29-1 and TRBJ2-1, with a tentative D call TRBD2 (7 bases). The V end lost 3 bases, the J end lost 6 bases, and 9 bases lay between the germline ends. Germline loops: CDR1 SQVTM, CDR2 ANQGSEA. The CDR3 covers 12 residues. CDR3 sequence (DNA): TGCAGCGTTGAGCGGGGGCCCAATGAGCAGTTCTTC. Its protein product is CSVERGPNEQFF.

This chain joins TRBV7-9 and TRBJ1-5, with D perhaps TRBD1 (6 bases). Trimming took 7 bases from V and 7 from J, leaving 20 bases between them. The CDR3 is 15 amino acids. From germline, CDR1 is SEHNR and CDR2 FQNEAQ (reference sequence). The CDR3 DNA is TGTGCCAGCACCGCGTCCACAGGGTTAGAACAGCCCCAGCATTTT. It yields the protein CASTASTGLEQPQHF.

This chain links TRBV7-9 with TRBJ2-5, with TRBD1 as a possible D gene (6 bases). Looked up from germline, CDR1 is SEHNR and CDR2 is FQNEAQ (reference sequence). The CDR3 runs to 15 residues. Deletions cut 3 bases from V and 5 bases from J, with 16 bases between. CDR3 in DNA: TGTGCCAGCAGCTTTCCCGGTCATCAGGGGGAGACCCAGTACTTC. Translated: CASSFPGHQGETQYF.